The clone carrying this TCR beta chain was observed many times. These data are taken from a study of patients and donors after allogeneic stem cell transplantation. This CDR3 is built from 13 residues. The germline V gene has CDR1 SGDLS and CDR2 YYNGEE. The germline V and J ends were trimmed by 0 bases and 5 bases, with 7 bases remaining between them. TCRdb ran MiXCR on the RT-PCR reads and lists one entry per CDR3 protein. The sample yields 87,000 or so distinct CDR3 sequences, just under 5% seen once. The clonotype was recovered from a human donor who was either an allogeneic HSCT recipient or a stem cell or donor lymphocyte infusion donor (not recorded which). It is not recorded whose cells these are; they may come from a transplant donor. The chain employs TRBV9 and TRBJ2-3; D gene uncertain. The material sequenced was blood, either unsorted or a sorted T cell fraction (not recorded which). CDR3 DNA sequence: TGTGCCAGCAGCGTAGAGGAAGAAGATACGCAGTATTTT. It codes for CASSVEEEDTQYF.